This TCR beta chain originates from a study of beta chain features in type 1 diabetes. Study context: Cell yields, gender and age were similar in healthy donors and patients. General study points: Shorter TCRB CDR3s, moderately but significantly so, marked every one of the four CD4+ subsets in Type 1 diabetes patients.

The germline V gene encodes CDR1 KGHSH and CDR2 LQKENI. Trimming took off 4 bases at V and 4 bases at J, with 8 bases between the two ends. The CDR3 contains 13 residues. Investigators reverse transcribed all isolated RNA, so they sequenced expressed TCRB transcripts. Profiled with immunoSEQ multiplex PCR; TCRdb holds only in-frame clones, not every one. The sample carries a few hundred thousand clones, roughly 13% recorded once. Regarding this clone: Antigen specificity is unknown.

The chain couples TRBV18 to TRBJ1-3; possibly TRBD1 for D (5 bases). The sequencing sample was made of naive CD4+ T cells from blood. The sequence was obtained from a man younger than 45 with type 1 diabetes. Here the CDR3 reads CASSRDRGNTIYF. As DNA, the CDR3 is TGTGCCAGCTCACGCGACAGAGGAAACACCATATATTTT.